The 31 T cell receptor beta chains presented below share a single source sample, sequenced in a study of blood T cell repertoires in COVID-19. Sequencing was performed with immunoSEQ multiplex PCR; in TCRdb, only in-frame clones are kept and a portion is missing. The sample includes about 92,000 clones, 70% to 90% seen only once; the top ten take about 17%. Sequenced: peripheral blood. These receptors were collected from a woman aged 55-70 years with COVID-19, enrolled during active disease.

This clone showed up just once. This rearrangement joins TRBV28 to TRBJ1-3; 8 bases are a match to TRBD1. This CDR3 comprises 16 residues. The germline V gene has CDR1 MDHEN and CDR2 SYDVKM. J lost 0 bases, V lost 6 bases, and 7 bases had no gene match. This CDR3 reads CASSSLGTGSGNTIYF. Written as DNA, the CDR3 is TGTGCCAGCAGCTCCCTCGGGACAGGCTCTGGAAACACCATATATTTT.

The J gene is TRBJ1-1, the V gene TRBV6-6; 7 bases fit TRBD1. CDR3 length: 14 residues. Germline V gene lookup returns CDR1 MNHNY and CDR2 SVGAGI (reference sequence). Trimming cost V 7 bases and J 1 base; bases outside gene matches: 6. The CDR3 here is CASIWTGENTEAFF. DNA for the CDR3: TGTGCCAGCATTTGGACAGGAGAGAACACTGAAGCTTTCTTT.

The chain recombines TRBV6-4 with TRBJ2-1, with 8 positions matching TRBD2. The CDR3 totals 15 residues. V lost 0 bases, J lost 8 bases, and 6 bases stayed unmatched. The germline V gene has CDR1 MRHNA and CDR2 SNTAGT. CDR3: CASSDSTGGAYEQFF. As DNA, the CDR3 is TGTGCCAGCAGTGACTCCACCGGGGGGGCCTATGAGCAGTTCTTC.

The chain links TRBV2 to TRBJ2-7; 7 nucleotides agree with TRBD2. In germline, CDR1 is SNHLY, CDR2 FYNNEI. This CDR3 has 16 residues. Unmatched junction bases numbered 8, after V lost 3 bases and J lost 0 bases. As DNA, the CDR3 is TGTGCCAGCAGTGACCACATCCGGGACTACTCCTACGAGCAGTACTTC. This encodes CASSDHIRDYSYEQYF.

This chain connects TRBV18 to TRBJ1-3, with a weak D call TRBD1 (6 bases). CDR1 KGHSH and CDR2 LQKENI come from the germline V gene. Trimming took off 3 bases at V and 0 bases at J, with 15 bases between the two ends. This CDR3 is built from 17 residues. For the CDR3, the DNA is TGTGCCAGCTCACCTTACAGGGCTATTAACTCTGGAAACACCATATATTTT. Encoded protein: CASSPYRAINSGNTIYF.

The V gene is TRBV6-5, the J gene TRBJ2-5; TRBD2 matches at 8 bases. Looked up from germline, CDR1 is MNHEY and CDR2 is SVGAGI. The trim removed 6 bases at V and 4 bases at J, leaving 7 bases unmatched. The CDR3 sequence is 14 residues long. CDR3 loop: CASRAGGLGETQYF. The CDR3 nucleotides read TGTGCCAGCAGGGCGGGAGGCTTGGGAGAGACCCAGTACTTC.

The V gene is TRBV6-5, the J gene TRBJ1-1; D is uncertain. Trimming removed 0 bases from V and 7 bases from J, with 9 bases in between. CDR3 length equals 13 residues. Germline loops: CDR1 MNHEY, CDR2 SVGAGI. CDR3 DNA sequence: TGTGCCAGCAGTTACTCGTTCCAGGATGAAGCTTTCTTT. It codes for CASSYSFQDEAFF.

The rearrangement links TRBV5-1 to TRBJ2-3; 7 positions match TRBD2. V was pared by 1 base and J by 3 bases, with 5 bases of the junction left unmatched. CDR3 length: 15 amino acids. Per germline, CDR1 SGHRS and CDR2 YFSETQ. The CDR3 coding sequence is TGCGCCAGCAGCTTGACAGTGGGAGGGACAGATACGCAGTATTTT. It codes for CASSLTVGGTDTQYF.

The V call is TRBV4-1, the J call TRBJ1-5, with D possibly matching TRBD1 (5 bases). Germline assignment: CDR1 MGHRA and CDR2 YSYEKL. V was pared by 2 bases and J by 2 bases, with 7 bases between. The CDR3 extends over 14 amino acids. The CDR3 protein is CASSQWGGNQPQHF. CDR3 nucleotide sequence: TGCGCCAGCAGCCAATGGGGGGGCAATCAGCCCCAGCATTTT.

The chain combines TRBV6-2 or TRBV6-3 with TRBJ2-7; possibly TRBD1 for D (6 bases). Germline V gives CDR1 MNHEY, CDR2 SVGEGT. This CDR3 has 14 residues. V dropped 4 bases and J dropped 4 bases, with 14 bases sitting between them. CDR3: CASSSQQGAYEQYF. CDR3 nucleotides: TGTGCCAGCAGTTCGCAACAGGGTGCTTACGAGCAGTACTTC.

The CDR3 spells CASSQGPGTGELFF. CDR3 sequence (DNA): TGTGCCAGCAGCCAAGGGCCAGGCACCGGGGAGCTGTTTTTT. This rearrangement joins TRBV4-2 to TRBJ2-2, with no clear D. This CDR3 is built from 14 residues. Germline-derived CDR1 and CDR2 are LGHNA and YNFKEQ. Trimming shortened V by 1 base and J by 4 bases, and 7 bases separated the two germline ends.

This chain uses TRBV5-1 with TRBJ2-3; 11 bases line up with TRBD2. The CDR3 has 16 residues. Germline V gene lookup returns CDR1 SGHRS and CDR2 YFSETQ. Trimming at V came to 4 bases and at J to 2 bases, leaving 6 bases not matched to a gene. The CDR3 bases are TGCGCCAGCAGCCACAATAGCGGGGGGGCCACAGATACGCAGTATTTT. Protein product: CASSHNSGGATDTQYF.

The chain carries TRBV5-4 and TRBJ1-2; 10 nucleotides line up with TRBD1. Germline loops: CDR1 SGHNT, CDR2 YYREEE (reference sequence). CDR3 length equals 15 residues. V was pared by 2 bases and J by 9 bases, with 10 bases of the junction left unmatched. The CDR3 is CASSLNSGTGVRYTF. In DNA, the CDR3 is TGTGCCAGCAGCTTAAACTCCGGGACAGGGGTGCGCTACACCTTC.

V gene TRBV9 combines with J gene TRBJ1-2; 7 nucleotides match TRBD1. The germline CDR1 and CDR2 sequences are SGDLS and YYNGEE. The J segment lost 9 bases and the V segment lost 3 bases, leaving 8 bases of the junction unmatched. The length of the CDR3 is 13 residues. CDR3 residues: CASSDTGVLRYTF. CDR3 sequence (DNA): TGTGCCAGCAGCGATACAGGGGTTCTGCGCTACACCTTC.

This clone showed up just once. The chain combines TRBV18 with TRBJ2-5, with TRBD1 as a possible D gene (6 bases). The V and J ends lost 10 bases and 3 bases respectively, with 15 bases between them. This CDR3 spans 13 amino acids. Germline V CDR1 and CDR2: KGHSH, LQKENI. The CDR3 loop is CATRRTAKETQYF. CDR3 DNA sequence: TGTGCCACCCGTCGGACAGCAAAAGAGACCCAGTACTTC.

The chain joins TRBV11-2 to TRBJ2-5; D might be TRBD1 (5 bases). The germline V and J ends were trimmed by 3 bases and 2 bases, with 16 bases remaining between them. The germline gives CDR1 SGHAT, CDR2 FQNNGV. The CDR3 loop spans 16 amino acids. This CDR3 is CASSFGGWTPQETQYF. In nucleotides, the CDR3 is TGTGCCAGCAGCTTTGGTGGGTGGACACCACAAGAGACCCAGTACTTC.

This chain connects TRBV4-1 to TRBJ1-2; tentatively, D is TRBD1 (5 bases). Trimming removed 4 bases at V and 4 bases at J, with 16 bases between. The CDR3 consists of 15 residues. Germline V gives CDR1 MGHRA, CDR2 YSYEKL. CDR3 protein: CASSLPRQRSYGYTF. The CDR3 coding sequence is TGCGCCAGCAGCCTCCCGAGACAGCGTAGCTATGGCTACACCTTC.

V usage is TRBV7-2 and J usage is TRBJ1-6, with TRBD1 as a possible D gene (5 bases). The V end lost 5 bases, the J end lost 4 bases, and 15 bases lay between the germline ends. CDR1 is SGHTA, CDR2 FQGNSA, per germline. This CDR3 is 16 amino acids long. The CDR3 DNA follows: TGTGCCAGCAGCCCCTTTGGGGCAGGGTATAATTCACCCCTCCACTTT. Residues: CASSPFGAGYNSPLHF.

This clone appeared a few times. The V gene is TRBV4-1, the J gene TRBJ1-4; 7 bases align to TRBD1. The germline CDR1 and CDR2 sequences are MGHRA and YSYEKL. J lost 7 bases, V lost 4 bases, and 9 bases had no gene match. The CDR3 covers 15 residues. The CDR3 sequence: CASSLPTGTIEKLFF. As DNA, the CDR3 is TGCGCCAGCAGCCTTCCGACAGGGACAATTGAAAAACTGTTTTTT.

The chain carries TRBV5-5 and TRBJ1-6; 7 bases align to TRBD1. The length of the CDR3 is 14 residues. Germline V CDR1 and CDR2: SGHKS, YYEKEE (reference sequence). Losses at the gene ends were 2 bases for V and 9 bases for J; bases not matched to a gene: 5. In nucleotides, the CDR3 is TGTGCCAGCAGCTTTGAGGGGGCAGGTTCACCCCTCCACTTT. Amino acid sequence: CASSFEGAGSPLHF.

The chain recombines TRBV7-9 with TRBJ1-2; a weak D match, TRBD1 (6 bases). In germline, CDR1 is SEHNR, CDR2 FQNEAQ (reference sequence). Trimming took off 4 bases at V and 4 bases at J, with 16 bases between the two ends. The CDR3 runs 15 residues. This chain's CDR3 is CASSSRGGQPYGYTF. The CDR3 nucleotides are TGTGCCAGCAGCTCGCGCGGTGGACAGCCCTATGGCTACACCTTC.

The chain has TRBV28 and TRBJ2-7; 8 bases line up with TRBD1. V dropped 4 bases and J dropped 6; count of bases not matched to a gene: 11. Germline CDR1 MDHEN, CDR2 SYDVKM. The CDR3 length is 15 residues. CDR3 nucleotide sequence: TGTGCCAGCAGTTCCTCGACAGGGGCAGTTGTCGAGCAGTACTTC. Translating it yields CASSSSTGAVVEQYF.

The rearrangement joins TRBV19 to TRBJ1-2; D is unclear. Trimming left V 5 bases short and J 8 bases short, with 12 bases between. Germline values: CDR1 LNHDA, CDR2 SQIVND (reference sequence). CDR3 length equals 12 residues. The CDR3 is CASSYGGRGYTF. The CDR3 DNA reads TGTGCCAGTAGTTACGGCGGCCGCGGCTACACCTTC.

The chain links TRBV2 to TRBJ1-2; 9 nucleotides line up with TRBD1. CDR3 length: 12 residues. The V gene end was trimmed by 7 bases and the J gene end by 4 bases; junction bases not matched to a gene: 1. The germline V gene has CDR1 SNHLY and CDR2 FYNNEI. This CDR3 reads CASKGQGYGYTF. CDR3 coding DNA: TGTGCCAGCAAGGGACAGGGCTATGGCTACACCTTC.

The chain has TRBV5-1 and TRBJ1-4; D not resolved. CDR3 length equals 15 residues. V dropped 4 bases and J dropped 10 bases, with 20 bases sitting between them. Germline CDR1 SGHRS, CDR2 YFSETQ. CDR3 coding DNA: TGCGCCAGCAGCCCGGAGGCCGGGGAGGCGGTAAAACTGTTTTTT. Its translation: CASSPEAGEAVKLFF.

This rearrangement joins TRBV7-9 to TRBJ1-2; D is unclear. Trimming removed 5 bases from V and 0 bases from J, with 13 bases in between. Per the germline V gene, CDR1 is SEHNR and CDR2 is FQNEAQ (reference sequence). CDR3 length equals 15 residues. The CDR3 DNA reads TGTGCCAGCAGCCCTAGCAGCAGAGCTAACTATGGCTACACCTTC. Protein: CASSPSSRANYGYTF.

This clone was counted a few times. V gene TRBV9 combines with J gene TRBJ2-1, with 8 bases matching TRBD1. CDR1 is SGDLS and CDR2 is YYNGEE in the germline V gene. The CDR3 spans 14 residues. V lost 4 bases and J lost 9; bases outside the gene matches: 9. The DNA for the CDR3 is TGTGCCAGCAGCCCCCGCACAGGGGGAGGTGAGCAGTTCTTC. Its protein product is CASSPRTGGGEQFF.

The chain employs TRBV18 and TRBJ1-3; a possible D gene is TRBD1 (5 bases). Germline assignment: CDR1 KGHSH and CDR2 LQKENI. The V and J ends lost 2 bases and 4 bases respectively, with 9 bases between them. This CDR3 is built from 14 residues. CDR3 sequence (DNA): TGTGCCAGCTCACCAGGGACTGACGGAAACACCATATATTTT. This sequence encodes CASSPGTDGNTIYF.

This chain connects TRBV2 to TRBJ1-6; D not certain. Germline V gives CDR1 SNHLY, CDR2 FYNNEI. The CDR3 loop spans 14 amino acids. V shed 2 bases and J shed 11 bases, with 13 bases lying between them. The chain's CDR3 is CASSETDTRTPLHF. The CDR3 bases are TGTGCCAGCAGTGAAACAGACACCAGGACACCCCTCCACTTT.

This sequence joins TRBV6-2 or TRBV6-3 and TRBJ1-1; D possibly corresponds to TRBD1 (6 bases). Germline CDR1 reads MNHEY; CDR2 reads SVGEGT. Deletions cut 6 bases from V and 6 bases from J, with 11 bases between. The CDR3 runs to 12 residues. DNA for the CDR3: TGTGCCAGCAGCCCCAGGGGTGCTGAAGCTTTCTTT. Amino acid sequence: CASSPRGAEAFF.

CDR3 sequence reads: CSVPGGGTRRETQYF. In DNA, the CDR3 is TGCAGCGTCCCAGGTGGGGGGACTAGGAGAGAGACCCAGTACTTC. This rearrangement joins TRBV29-1 to TRBJ2-5, with 8 bases fitting TRBD2. This CDR3 contains 15 residues. With V trimmed by 6 bases and J by 4 bases, 13 bases remained unmatched. CDR1 is SQVTM, CDR2 ANQGSEA, per germline.